A selection of T cell receptor beta chains follows, all from one sample in a study of OX40 agonist ivuxolimab in advanced cancers. Libraries were prepared by immunoSEQ multiplex PCR; TCRdb keeps only in-frame clonotypes and omits some of them. This sample has about 60,000 clones, with 88% found just once. The input for sequencing was CD4+ or CD8+ T cells sorted from blood, taken in a trial of the OX40 agonist ivuxolimab. Every receptor here comes from an adult with an advanced solid tumor such as melanoma, head and neck, liver or kidney cancer. The CDR3 runs from the conserved cysteine through the conserved F or W. The order of the fields is D gene, V gene, clone size, J gene, CDR3 DNA, CDR3 protein. A D gene is named only where the DNA matches it firmly. Expanded clones get a size class; other rows say once, few or many, or leave the size out.

D: .; V: TRBV7-9; size: .; J: TRBJ1-1; DNA: TGTGCCAGCAGCTTAGAGGGTCATTCGGCTGAAGCTTTCTTT; CDR3: CASSLEGHSAEAFF
D: TRBD2; V: TRBV7-3; size: .; J: TRBJ2-3; DNA: TGTGCCAGCAGCCCAGTAGCGGGAGGAAATACGCAGTATTTT; CDR3: CASSPVAGGNTQYF
D: .; V: TRBV5-1; size: .; J: TRBJ1-5; DNA: TGCGCCAGCAGCTTGGGTCCCGGGGTAGTAAATCAGCCCCAGCATTTT; CDR3: CASSLGPGVVNQPQHF
D: TRBD1; V: TRBV27; size: .; J: TRBJ2-3; DNA: TGTGCCAGCAACGGACAGGTCGAAGGTACGCAGTATTTT; CDR3: CASNGQVEGTQYF
D: .; V: TRBV29-1; size: .; J: TRBJ1-2; DNA: TGCAGCGTTCGGGGGCCGGGCTACACCTTC; CDR3: CSVRGPGYTF
D: TRBD2; V: TRBV7-2; size: once; J: TRBJ2-5; DNA: TGTGCCAGCAGCTTAGATGCAGCAGCGGGGGTTGAGACCCAGTACTTC; CDR3: CASSLDAAAGVETQYF
D: .; V: TRBV9; size: .; J: TRBJ1-6; DNA: TGTGCCAGCAGCGTAGGCGGTCATGTGGCCTCAAATTCACCCCTCCACTTT; CDR3: CASSVGGHVASNSPLHF
D: .; V: TRBV28; size: .; J: TRBJ2-1; DNA: TGTGCCAGCAGTGCCCGGTTGGTCTCCTACAATGAGCAGTTCTTC; CDR3: CASSARLVSYNEQFF
D: TRBD2; V: TRBV11-2; size: .; J: TRBJ2-1; DNA: TGTGCCAGCAGCTTTACTAGCGGGAGGATCAATGAGCAGTTCTTC; CDR3: CASSFTSGRINEQFF
D: TRBD2; V: TRBV11-2; size: .; J: TRBJ2-1; DNA: TGTGCCAGCAGCTCCGGACTAGCGATAAACAATGAGCAGTTCTTC; CDR3: CASSSGLAINNEQFF
D: TRBD1; V: TRBV5-8; size: .; J: TRBJ2-3; DNA: TGTGCCAGCAGCTTGGGGGACAGGGGGTATGATACGCAGTATTTT; CDR3: CASSLGDRGYDTQYF
D: TRBD2; V: TRBV5-6; size: .; J: TRBJ2-3; DNA: TGTGCCAGCAGGCCGCAACAGCGGGGGGTAGCGACGCAGTATTTT; CDR3: CASRPQQRGVATQYF
D: TRBD2; V: TRBV5-1; size: .; J: TRBJ2-3; DNA: TGCGCCAGCAGCTTGAGAGCGGGAGGGTCCAGCACAGATACGCAGTATTTT; CDR3: CASSLRAGGSSTDTQYF
D: .; V: TRBV11-2; size: .; J: TRBJ2-1; DNA: TGTGCCAGCAGCTTAAGGCGGCGGGGCGGGTCGAGCTCCTACAATGAGCAGTTCTTC; CDR3: CASSLRRRGGSSSYNEQFF
D: TRBD1; V: TRBV28; size: .; J: TRBJ2-7; DNA: TGTGCCAGCAGTCCCCGACAGGGGGCGTCCTACGAGCAGTACTTC; CDR3: CASSPRQGASYEQYF
D: .; V: TRBV18; size: .; J: TRBJ2-3; DNA: TGTGCCAGCTCAAGGACGGCAGATACGCAGTATTTT; CDR3: CASSRTADTQYF
D: .; V: TRBV28; size: .; J: TRBJ2-3; DNA: TGTGCCAGCAAAGCGGGTAGCACAGATACGCAGTATTTT; CDR3: CASKAGSTDTQYF
D: TRBD1; V: TRBV11-2; size: .; J: TRBJ1-6; DNA: TGTGCCAGCAGCTTAGCCGGGACAGGGTGGACGAATTCACCCCTCCACTTT; CDR3: CASSLAGTGWTNSPLHF
D: TRBD1; V: TRBV2; size: .; J: TRBJ2-7; DNA: TGTGCCAGCAGAGCCGGGACAGGAGGATACGAGCAGTACTTC; CDR3: CASRAGTGGYEQYF
D: TRBD2; V: TRBV30; size: .; J: TRBJ2-3; DNA: TGTGCCTGGAGCAAGGGACTAGCGGGAGGGGGGGACACAGATACGCAGTATTTT; CDR3: CAWSKGLAGGGDTDTQYF
D: .; V: TRBV20-1; size: .; J: TRBJ2-7; DNA: TGCAGCGCCGGTCCAACCTACGAGCAGTACTTC; CDR3: CSAGPTYEQYF
D: .; V: TRBV19; size: .; J: TRBJ2-3; DNA: TGTGCCAGTAGTATGGGGCCGAGCACAGATACGCAGTATTTT; CDR3: CASSMGPSTDTQYF
D: .; V: TRBV7-2; size: .; J: TRBJ2-4; DNA: TGTGCCAGCAGCTTGGTGCAGGAAGGCGTGATAGCCAAAAACATTCAGTACTTC; CDR3: CASSLVQEGVIAKNIQYF
D: .; V: TRBV28; size: .; J: TRBJ1-5; DNA: TGTGCCAGCAGGGTCATCGGCAATCAGCCCCAGCATTTT; CDR3: CASRVIGNQPQHF
D: .; V: TRBV7-8; size: few; J: TRBJ2-1; DNA: TGTGCCAGCAGCCTGAGGGGACCCCGGGCCTACAATGAGCAGTTCTTC; CDR3: CASSLRGPRAYNEQFF
D: .; V: TRBV14; size: .; J: TRBJ2-3; DNA: TGTGCCAGCAGCCGGACACCGGGACGGAGGGAGGATACGCAGTATTTT; CDR3: CASSRTPGRREDTQYF
D: .; V: TRBV2; size: .; J: TRBJ2-3; DNA: TGTGCCAGCAGGAGGGGGGGCACAGATACGCAGTATTTT; CDR3: CASRRGGTDTQYF
D: .; V: TRBV11-2; size: .; J: TRBJ1-3; DNA: TGTGCCAGCAGCCCGAGGGGGACACCACTCTCTGGAAACACCATATATTTT; CDR3: CASSPRGTPLSGNTIYF
D: .; V: TRBV5-6; size: few; J: TRBJ2-1; DNA: TGTGCCAGCAGCCCTGGGTTTATGAGGGGAAATGAGCAGTTCTTC; CDR3: CASSPGFMRGNEQFF
D: TRBD2; V: TRBV30; size: few; J: TRBJ2-7; DNA: TGTGCCTGGAGTAGAGTAGCGGGAAGTGACGAGCAGTACTTC; CDR3: CAWSRVAGSDEQYF